Below, 7 T cell receptor beta chains from the same sample are listed, as sequenced in a study of blood T cell repertoires in COVID-19. Only in-frame clones appear in the TCRdb table, and some are missing; sequencing was by immunoSEQ multiplex PCR. The repertoire has 70,000 to 80,000 clones, under 95% of them found once; the top ten carry 5.8%. Sequenced input: peripheral blood. The receptor source for this set is a human donor in a cohort sampled during active COVID-19.

The chain links TRBV20-1 to TRBJ1-4, with TRBD1 identical over 7 bases. This CDR3 has 15 amino acids. The trim removed 3 bases at V and 0 bases at J, leaving 4 bases unmatched. Germline CDR1 and CDR2: DFQATT and SNEGSKA (reference sequence). CDR3 region: CSASSRGATNEKLFF. In DNA, the CDR3 is TGCAGTGCTAGTAGCAGGGGGGCAACTAATGAAAAACTGTTTTTT.

The V call is TRBV6-5, the J call TRBJ2-7; 7 bases agree with TRBD1. The J segment lost 2 bases and the V segment lost 6 bases, leaving 7 bases of the junction unmatched. CDR3 length: 14 residues. Germline V CDR1 and CDR2: MNHEY, SVGAGI. This CDR3 reads CASSSGQEPYEQYF. CDR3 nucleotides: TGTGCCAGCAGCTCCGGACAGGAACCCTACGAGCAGTACTTC.

The rearrangement uses TRBV9 and TRBJ2-7; 11 nucleotides agree with TRBD2. Per the germline V gene, CDR1 is SGDLS and CDR2 is YYNGEE. The CDR3 covers 18 residues. J gave up 2 bases and V 0 bases, and 10 bases lay outside the gene matches. The CDR3 DNA reads as TGTGCCAGCAGCGTAGGGCTAGCGGGGGGCACTGCCGCCTACGAGCAGTACTTC. As protein: CASSVGLAGGTAAYEQYF.

This chain uses TRBV3-1 (or the pseudogene TRBV3-2) with TRBJ2-4; maybe TRBD2 (5 bases). The CDR3 extends over 15 amino acids. Germline lookup yields CDR1 LGHDT and CDR2 YNNKEL (reference sequence). V lost 0 bases and J lost 6, with 12 bases in between. The CDR3 loop reads CASSQDPGLTNIQYF. The CDR3 DNA reads TGTGCCAGCAGCCAAGATCCGGGGTTGACAAACATTCAGTACTTC.

This clone has just one count. V gene TRBV7-9 combines with J gene TRBJ1-2, with D perhaps TRBD1 (6 bases). V lost 5 bases and J 1 base, leaving 14 bases between the germline ends. The CDR3 consists of 15 residues. Germline V gene sequence: CDR1 SEHNR, CDR2 FQNEAQ (reference sequence). Here the CDR3 reads CASSRTDYNNYGYTF. The CDR3 DNA reads TGTGCCAGCAGCCGGACAGACTATAATAACTATGGCTACACCTTC. The variable domain in full, with the rest retrieved from reference TRBV7-9 and TRBJ1-2, is DTGVSQNPRHKITKRGQNVTFRCDPISEHNRLYWYRQTLGQGPEFLTYFQNEAQLEKSRLLSDRFSAERPKGSFSTLEIQRTEQGDSAMYLCASSRTDYNNYGYTFGSGTRLTVV.

The V and J genes are TRBV12-3 or TRBV12-4 and TRBJ1-5; perhaps TRBD1 as D (6 bases). Trimming cost V 6 bases and J 7 bases, with 10 bases left between them. The CDR3 length is 12 residues. CDR3 sequence reads: CASRSQGQPQHF. CDR3 DNA sequence: TGTGCCAGCAGATCACAGGGACAGCCCCAGCATTTT.

This clone was detected only once. The rearrangement joins TRBV5-4 to TRBJ2-1; 15 bases line up with TRBD2. This CDR3 has 16 residues. Looked up from germline, CDR1 is SGHNT and CDR2 is YYREEE (reference sequence). V lost 2 bases, J lost 8 bases, and 5 bases stayed unmatched. CDR3 nucleotides: TGTGCCAGCAGCTTAGGACTAGCGGGGGGGGCCTATGAGCAGTTCTTC. Its protein is CASSLGLAGGAYEQFF.